Below, 17 T cell receptor beta chains from the same sample are listed, as sequenced in a study of T cells in Graves' hyperthyroidism and ophthalmopathy. Regions amplified from RNA transcripts were the TCR beta CDR3 regions. The primer set for the first-round RT-PCR of the TCR CDR3 was HTBI. Via MiXCR, TCRdb re-called the multiplex PCR reads, giving one row per CDR3 protein. This sample has 700,000 or so distinct CDR3 sequences, with 15% to 20% found just once. Sequencing was carried out using blood. Source of these receptors: a man younger than 35 with Graves' hyperthyroidism.

Many counts were recorded for this clonotype. The gene calls are TRBV11-3 and TRBJ2-7; TRBD1 might be the D (6 bases). Trimming pared 6 bases from V and 5 bases from J, leaving 17 bases between. The CDR3 has 14 amino acids. Per the germline V gene, CDR1 is SGHNT and CDR2 is YENEEA. The CDR3 DNA follows: TGTGCCAGCAGACAAAGCCTACAGGGCCACGAGCAGTACTTC. It translates to CASRQSLQGHEQYF.

This clonotype has a handful of counts. This sequence joins TRBV20-1 and TRBJ2-7, with D unresolved. V was pared by 0 bases and J by 2 bases, with 8 bases between. This CDR3 is built from 13 residues. Looked up from germline, CDR1 is DFQATT and CDR2 is SNEGSKA (reference sequence). The CDR3 DNA follows: TGCAGTGCTAGAGATCCTGGGGCCTACGAGCAGTACTTC. It encodes CSARDPGAYEQYF.

In nucleotides, the CDR3 is TGCAGCGTCGCCGGGACTAGCGGGAAGAGAGATACGCAGTATTTT. Its translation is CSVAGTSGKRDTQYF. The chain joins TRBV29-1 to TRBJ2-3, with 13 bases aligning to TRBD2. Germline assignment: CDR1 SQVTM and CDR2 ANQGSEA. The CDR3 contains 15 residues. V gave up 6 bases and J gave up 5 bases; unmatched junction bases: 8.

Only a few counts were recorded for this clonotype. The chain carries TRBV7-9 and TRBJ1-2, with 8 nucleotides matching TRBD1. J lost 0 bases, V lost 4 bases, and 25 bases had no gene match. The CDR3 totals 22 residues. Germline V CDR1 and CDR2: SEHNR, FQNEAQ (reference sequence). The CDR3 loop reads CASSSYKLLGQAESLANYGYTF. The CDR3 DNA reads TGTGCCAGCAGCTCTTATAAGCTACTGGGACAGGCGGAATCACTAGCTAACTATGGCTACACCTTC.

This clonotype was counted only a few times. The chain recombines TRBV20-1 with TRBJ1-6; the D is unclear. This CDR3 is built from 12 residues. The V end was cut by 0 bases, the J end by 7 bases, with 4 bases between. The germline CDR1 and CDR2 sequences are DFQATT and SNEGSKA (reference sequence). The CDR3 region is CSAREGNSPLHF. As DNA, the CDR3 is TGCAGTGCTAGAGAGGGGAATTCACCCCTCCACTTT.

The chain is built from TRBV19 and TRBJ1-4; 10 bases fit TRBD1. With V trimmed by 8 bases and J by 7 bases, 13 bases remained unmatched. Germline CDR1 is LNHDA and CDR2 is SQIVND (reference sequence). The CDR3 sequence is 16 residues long. CDR3 region: CASSPGQGLLVEKLFF. CDR3 coding DNA: TGTGCCAGTTCCCCGGGACAGGGGTTATTGGTTGAAAAACTGTTTTTT.

The sample holds many counts of this clonotype. The chain joins TRBV2 to TRBJ2-7, with 8 nucleotides matching TRBD2. The CDR3 length is 14 residues. The V segment lost 2 bases and the J segment 5 bases; nucleotides outside the gene matches: 5. Germline V CDR1 and CDR2: SNHLY, FYNNEI. CDR3 sequence reads: CASSEKREQHEQYF. As DNA, the CDR3 is TGTGCCAGCAGTGAAAAGCGGGAGCAACACGAGCAGTACTTC.

This clonotype was counted many times. The rearrangement links TRBV2 to TRBJ2-5; possible D gene TRBD1, 6 bases. CDR1 and CDR2 from the germline V gene are SNHLY and FYNNEI. The germline V and J ends were trimmed by 5 bases and 4 bases, with 14 bases remaining between them. The CDR3 consists of 14 residues. CDR3 sequence: CASSPGTQGETQYF. The CDR3 DNA is TGTGCCAGCAGTCCCGGGACACAAGGAGAGACCCAGTACTTC.

This clonotype showed up many times. J is TRBJ2-1 and V is TRBV29-1; a weak D match, TRBD2 (5 bases). CDR3 length: 15 residues. Germline V gene data show CDR1 as SQVTM and CDR2 as ANQGSEA. V was trimmed by 8 bases and J by 1 base, leaving 18 bases between them. This CDR3 is CSSGPGGPSYNEQFF. In nucleotides, the CDR3 is TGCAGCAGTGGACCCGGCGGGCCTTCCTACAATGAGCAGTTCTTC.

The chain joins TRBV29-1 to TRBJ1-1, with 7 positions matching TRBD1. After removal of 5 bases from V and 2 bases from J, the junction contained 5 bases not matched to a gene. The length of the CDR3 is 13 residues. CDR1 is SQVTM, CDR2 ANQGSEA, per germline. The CDR3 DNA reads TGCAGCGTTAAAACAGGGGACAACACTGAAGCTTTCTTT. Protein product: CSVKTGDNTEAFF.

This clonotype showed up just a few times. The chain has TRBV4-1 and TRBJ2-5; D gene unclear. V was cut by 2 bases and J by 5 bases, with 9 bases left in between. Per the germline V gene, CDR1 is MGHRA and CDR2 is YSYEKL. The CDR3 is 13 residues long. The CDR3 region is CASSQQFGETQYF. The CDR3 DNA follows: TGCGCCAGCAGCCAACAATTCGGGGAGACCCAGTACTTC.

J is TRBJ1-2 and V is TRBV29-1, with 8 bases fitting TRBD1. The junction had 2 bases not matched to a gene; V was cut back by 2 bases and J by 6 bases. Germline V gene sequence: CDR1 SQVTM, CDR2 ANQGSEA. The CDR3 has 12 residues. In DNA, the CDR3 is TGCAGCGTTGAATACAGGGGGGATGGCTACACCTTC. Translated, it gives CSVEYRGDGYTF.

The rearrangement links TRBV19 to TRBJ2-7; the D gene is possibly TRBD1 (6 bases). Germline V lookup: CDR1 LNHDA, CDR2 SQIVND (reference sequence). There are 16 residues in the CDR3. V was shortened by 0 bases and J by 2 bases, with 14 bases between the two germline ends. The CDR3 DNA sequence: TGTGCCAGTAGTATAGATAGAGGGGACACCACCTACGAGCAGTACTTC. Translation gives CASSIDRGDTTYEQYF.

This clonotype was observed many times. V gene TRBV7-9 combines with J gene TRBJ1-1; D call uncertain. There are 13 residues in the CDR3. In germline, CDR1 is SEHNR, CDR2 FQNEAQ (reference sequence). The V end lost 5 bases, the J end lost 3 bases, and 10 bases lay between the germline ends. CDR3 sequence reads: CASSREGDTEAFF. The CDR3 coding sequence is TGTGCCAGCAGCCGAGAGGGAGACACTGAAGCTTTCTTT.

Concerning this clonotype: Given a much more abundant clone one base away, this may be a read error. The chain recombines TRBV12-3 or TRBV12-4 with TRBJ1-1; tentative D call: TRBD1 (6 bases). The CDR3 extends over 13 amino acids. Trimming shortened V by 7 bases and J by 11 bases, and 20 bases separated the two germline ends. The DNA of the CDR3 is TGTGCCAGCAACTTACAGGGCAAGGTGTGGGCTTTCTTT. Translation: CASNLQGKVWAFF.

Many counts were recorded for this clonotype. The chain couples TRBV2 to TRBJ2-1; either TRBD1 or TRBD2 may fit D (6 bases each). This CDR3 is built from 14 residues. V lost 6 bases to trimming and J lost 1 base, with 10 bases between them. Germline CDR1 reads SNHLY; CDR2 reads FYNNEI. The chain's CDR3 is CASRQGGSYNEQFF. The CDR3 region has the DNA TGTGCCAGCAGACAAGGGGGGTCCTACAATGAGCAGTTCTTC.

This clonotype was counted at least ten times. The chain carries TRBV30 and TRBJ2-7; no definite D call. Germline V gives CDR1 GTSNPN, CDR2 SVGIG (reference sequence). Trimming took off 0 bases at V and 6 bases at J, with 15 bases between the two ends. This CDR3 region has 14 residues. The CDR3 protein is CAWSVGYGIREQYF. The CDR3 DNA sequence: TGTGCCTGGAGTGTAGGGTACGGAATACGCGAGCAGTACTTC.